A selection of T cell receptor beta chains follows, all from one sample in a study of T cell repertoires in cytomegalovirus infection. TCRdb independently ran MiXCR on the reads; one entry per CDR3 protein. The sample includes roughly 630,000 distinct CDR3 sequences, about 24% of them seen just once. The sequencing input was CD8+ T cells from PBMCs. The receptors originated from a human donor in good health (CMV status not recorded). Some clones in this sample may be carry-over from other donors' samples. Each CDR3 is given with its conserved first and last residue. A D gene is named only where the DNA matches it firmly. Size is omitted from some rows. Given values are once, few, many or a class for expanded clones.

DNA | CDR3 | J | size | D | V | length
TGTGCCAGCAGTTTCCCGACTAGCGGGGGGAAGGATACGCAGTATTTT | CASSFPTSGGKDTQYF | TRBJ2-3 | few | TRBD2 | TRBV28 | 16
TGCAGTGCTAAAGACGCGGGGGGGCCCTACGAGCAGTACTTC | CSAKDAGGPYEQYF | TRBJ2-7 | . | TRBD2 | TRBV20-1 | 14
TGTGCCAGTAGTGAACACCCCGCAGCGTTCGGGCAGCCCCAGCATTTT | CASSEHPAAFGQPQHF | TRBJ1-5 | . | . | TRBV19 | 16
TGTGCCAGTAGTTACACAGGGGATAGCAATCAGCCCCAGCATTTT | CASSYTGDSNQPQHF | TRBJ1-5 | few | TRBD1 | TRBV19 | 15
TGTGCCAGCAGTTTACAAGTTAGCAATCAGCCCCAGCATTTT | CASSLQVSNQPQHF | TRBJ1-5 | . | . | TRBV27 | 14
TGCAGTGCTGGAAATATTCTAGCGGGGGGCCGAGCCAAAAACATTCAGTACTTC | CSAGNILAGGRAKNIQYF | TRBJ2-4 | . | TRBD2 | TRBV20-1 | 18
TGTGCCAGCAGCTTAGCGTATTTGCGAGGAACTGAAGCTTTCTTT | CASSLAYLRGTEAFF | TRBJ1-1 | . | . | TRBV5-6 | 15
TGTGCCAGCAGCCCCCCAGCCAGGGACTATGGCTACACCTTC | CASSPPARDYGYTF | TRBJ1-2 | . | . | TRBV7-6 | 14
TGTGCCAGCAGGTTACGGGACTACCGCACAGATACGCAGTATTTT | CASRLRDYRTDTQYF | TRBJ2-3 | many | TRBD2 | TRBV11-2 | 15
TGTGCCAGCAGTTTGGGGGACAAACTGTTTTTT | CASSLGDKLFF | TRBJ1-4 | many | . | TRBV12-3/TRBV12-4 | 11
TGTGCCAGCAGCCCGGGACAGGGGAGGTACAATGAGCAGTTCTTC | CASSPGQGRYNEQFF | TRBJ2-1 | many | TRBD1 | TRBV7-6 | 15
TGCAGCGTTGAGCGGGGACAGGGGGCGGAGGAGCAGTACTTC | CSVERGQGAEEQYF | TRBJ2-7 | . | TRBD1 | TRBV29-1 | 14
TGTGCCAGCAGGACAATGATCCCCCTCTCCTACGAGCAGTACTTC | CASRTMIPLSYEQYF | TRBJ2-7 | many | . | TRBV2 | 15
TGTGCCAGCAGCTTTAGGGGGACCACGTACAATGAGCAGTTCTTC | CASSFRGTTYNEQFF | TRBJ2-1 | . | . | TRBV11-2 | 15
TGCGCCAGCAGCCAAGAATTTGGATGGTCTAATGAAAAACTGTTTTTT | CASSQEFGWSNEKLFF | TRBJ1-4 | . | . | TRBV4-3 | 16
TGTGCCAGCAGTCCAGCGGGGGGCCCAAACAATGAGCAGTTCTTC | CASSPAGGPNNEQFF | TRBJ2-1 | many | TRBD2 | TRBV7-2 | 15
TGCAGCGTTGATTCTCAGACGCCAGGAAACACCATATATTTT | CSVDSQTPGNTIYF | TRBJ1-3 | few | . | TRBV29-1 | 14
TGTGCCAGCAGACCCGGGACTAGCGGGGGGGAGACCCAGTACTTC | CASRPGTSGGETQYF | TRBJ2-5 | many | TRBD2 | TRBV7-9 | 15
TGTGCCAGTAGTATAGATCTCGGATCGAACACTGAAGCTTTCTTT | CASSIDLGSNTEAFF | TRBJ1-1 | few | . | TRBV19 | 15
TGTGCCAGCAGTTTAAGACTCTCCAATCAGCCCCAGCATTTT | CASSLRLSNQPQHF | TRBJ1-5 | many | . | TRBV12-3/TRBV12-4 | 14
TGTGCCAGCAGCCCGCCCCGGACCAGGCAGAACTATGGCTACACCTTC | CASSPPRTRQNYGYTF | TRBJ1-2 | few | . | TRBV7-9 | 16
TGTGCCAGCAGTCCCAGGACACCCCCGGGGTACAATGAGCAGTTCTTC | CASSPRTPPGYNEQFF | TRBJ2-1 | . | . | TRBV6-5 | 16
TGTGCCATCAGTGAGTCTGGCGCCACAGATACGCAGTATTTT | CAISESGATDTQYF | TRBJ2-3 | . | . | TRBV10-3 | 14
TGTGCCAGCAGCTACCCTGGGACAGACCCGCCTGGGGCCTACAATGAGCAGTTCTTC | CASSYPGTDPPGAYNEQFF | TRBJ2-1 | . | TRBD1 | TRBV7-9 | 19
TGTGCCAGCAGTGCGTGGGGGACAGACACTGAAGCTTTCTTT | CASSAWGTDTEAFF | TRBJ1-1 | few | TRBD1 | TRBV6-4 | 14
TGTGCTAGTGGTTTGGTACTAGGTGGGACAGGACCCTACGAGCAGTACTTC | CASGLVLGGTGPYEQYF | TRBJ2-7 | . | TRBD1 | TRBV12-5 | 17
TGTGCCATCAGACCCACAGGGGATGAGCAGTTCTTC | CAIRPTGDEQFF | TRBJ2-1 | many | TRBD1 | TRBV10-3 | 12
TGTGCCAGCAGCGAGGACGGGAATGAGCAGTTCTTC | CASSEDGNEQFF | TRBJ2-1 | . | . | TRBV7-3 | 12
TGTGCCAGCAGGGGACAGACTTCAGCGCCGTACTATGGCTACACCTTC | CASRGQTSAPYYGYTF | TRBJ1-2 | few | TRBD1 | TRBV28 | 16
TGTGCCAGCCGGCTAGCGGGGGGTTTAGATACGCAGTATTTT | CASRLAGGLDTQYF | TRBJ2-3 | . | TRBD2 | TRBV27 | 14
TGTGCCAGCAGTTACCCAAGGATAGAATTCAATGAGCAGTTCTTC | CASSYPRIEFNEQFF | TRBJ2-1 | . | . | TRBV6-2/TRBV6-3 | 15
TGTGCCAGCAGCTTAGCGAGATGGCTAAACACTGAAGCTTTCTTT | CASSLARWLNTEAFF | TRBJ1-1 | . | . | TRBV7-9 | 15
TGCAGTGCTAGAGATCCCCTACAGGGGTTGAGGTTATATGGCTACACCTTC | CSARDPLQGLRLYGYTF | TRBJ1-2 | . | TRBD1 | TRBV20-1 | 17
TGTGCCACCGGGGGGGCAGGGAGCTCCTACAATGAGCAGTTCTTC | CATGGAGSSYNEQFF | TRBJ2-1 | few | TRBD2 | TRBV11-3 | 15
TGTGCCAGCAGTTTAACATCCCCGGACCCTCGTGGGGGCTACACCTTC | CASSLTSPDPRGGYTF | TRBJ1-2 | many | . | TRBV27 | 16
TGTGCCAGCAGCTCCGGACAGGGGTATAGCAATCAGCCCCAGCATTTT | CASSSGQGYSNQPQHF | TRBJ1-5 | few | TRBD1 | TRBV7-8 | 16
TGTGCCAGTAGCCGGACAGATAACAATGAGCAGTTCTTC | CASSRTDNNEQFF | TRBJ2-1 | . | . | TRBV19 | 13
TGTGCCAGCAGTTTATGGGGTTCTCCTAGGGAAAAACTGTTTTTT | CASSLWGSPREKLFF | TRBJ1-4 | many | . | TRBV27 | 15
TGCAGTGCTAGAGATCCAGCGATCCACAACGGCTACGAGCAGTACTTC | CSARDPAIHNGYEQYF | TRBJ2-7 | few | . | TRBV20-1 | 16
TGTGCCATCAGGGAGGTGTATGGCTACACCTTC | CAIREVYGYTF | TRBJ1-2 | few | . | TRBV10-3 | 11
TGCGCCAGCAGCGGAAACAGGGTCCCCCCCTACAATGAGCAGTTCTTC | CASSGNRVPPYNEQFF | TRBJ2-1 | once | . | TRBV5-1 | 16
TGTGCCATCAGTGAATCGGCCGAATCGGGCCGCGGCAATGAGCAGTTCTTC | CAISESAESGRGNEQFF | TRBJ2-1 | many | . | TRBV10-3 | 17
TGTGCCAGCAGCCACACCGCAGGGACCTACGGTGGTTCACCCCTCCACTTT | CASSHTAGTYGGSPLHF | TRBJ1-6 | few | . | TRBV28 | 17
TGTGCCAGCAGCTCGGACAAGAACACTGAAGCTTTCTTT | CASSSDKNTEAFF | TRBJ1-1 | many | . | TRBV7-2 | 13
TGTGCTAGCAGTTTAGACAGGGGGTTCTACGAGCAGTACTTC | CASSLDRGFYEQYF | TRBJ2-7 | . | TRBD1 | TRBV28 | 14
TGTGCCAGCACCTACGGGACAGACCGCTCTGGGGCCAACGTCCTGACTTTC | CASTYGTDRSGANVLTF | TRBJ2-6 | . | TRBD1 | TRBV6-2/TRBV6-3 | 17
TGTGCCAGCAGCCCCGGAGGGGGTCCCCCTGGGGCCAACGTCCTGACTTTC | CASSPGGGPPGANVLTF | TRBJ2-6 | . | . | TRBV7-4 | 17
TGTGCCAGTAGTAGCCTGCGGGGGGACTCCTACAATGAGCAGTTCTTC | CASSSLRGDSYNEQFF | TRBJ2-1 | . | TRBD2 | TRBV19 | 16
TGTGCCAGCAGCCTGGGCCAGGGGGTAGATGGCTACACCTTC | CASSLGQGVDGYTF | TRBJ1-2 | . | TRBD1 | TRBV7-3 | 14
TGTGCCAGCAGTTACTCTCCGGGGGGCCGGGGCACCGGGGAGCTGTTTTTT | CASSYSPGGRGTGELFF | TRBJ2-2 | . | . | TRBV6-2/TRBV6-3 | 17
TGTGCCAGCAGCCCGAGGTCGGGCACAGATACGCAGTATTTT | CASSPRSGTDTQYF | TRBJ2-3 | . | . | TRBV7-8 | 14
TGTGCCAGCAGCTTAGTTGAGCCAGGGGAAGGAACTGAAGCTTTCTTT | CASSLVEPGEGTEAFF | TRBJ1-1 | many | . | TRBV7-8 | 16